These T cell receptor beta chains were read from a single sample in a study of OX40 agonist ivuxolimab in advanced cancers. Sequencing was performed with immunoSEQ multiplex PCR; in TCRdb, only in-frame clones are kept and a portion is missing. The sample lists tens of thousands of clones, 70% to 80% occurring once. Source: CD4+ or CD8+ T cells sorted from blood, taken in a trial of the OX40 agonist ivuxolimab. The receptors here all came from an adult with an advanced solid tumor such as melanoma, head and neck, liver or kidney cancer. The CDR3 runs from the conserved cysteine through the conserved F or W. A D gene is named only where the DNA matches it firmly. Clone sizes are given selectively: once, few, many, or a class where the clone is expanded.

J gene | D gene | V gene | clone size | CDR3 DNA | CDR3 protein
TRBJ2-7 | TRBD1 | TRBV7-6 | - | TGTGCCAGCAGCCGGGACAGGGCCGAGCAGTACTTC | CASSRDRAEQYF
TRBJ2-7 | - | TRBV5-4 | - | TGTGCCAGCAGCTTGGAGGGCCTTCCCTACTACGAGCAGTACTTC | CASSLEGLPYYEQYF
TRBJ1-6 | - | TRBV4-1 | - | TGCGCCAGCAGCCAAGGCCTAAATAATTCACCCCTCCACTTT | CASSQGLNNSPLHF
TRBJ2-7 | - | TRBV5-1 | - | TGCGCCAGCAGCGATGAGAACTCCTACGAGCAGTACTTC | CASSDENSYEQYF
TRBJ1-4 | - | TRBV19 | - | TGTGCCAGTAAGCGGCAGGACCATCCTCAAAGTACGGCCGAAAAACTGTTTTTT | CASKRQDHPQSTAEKLFF
TRBJ2-3 | - | TRBV21-1 | - | TGTGCCAGCAGCAAAGCCGGGACTAGAGGTGGTTCAGATACGCAGTATTTT | CASSKAGTRGGSDTQYF
TRBJ1-2 | - | TRBV7-5 | - | TGTGCCAGCAGCTCGGGACAGGCCCGCCTTGGCTACACCTTC | CASSSGQARLGYTF
TRBJ2-5 | TRBD1 | TRBV30 | few | TGTGCCTGGAGTGGACAGGGAAAAGAGACCCAGTACTTC | CAWSGQGKETQYF
TRBJ1-4 | - | TRBV5-1 | - | TGCGCCAGCAGCTTGGGCTTAGCAACTAATGAAAAACTGTTTTTT | CASSLGLATNEKLFF
TRBJ1-1 | - | TRBV7-9 | medium-sized | TGTGCCAGCAGCTCACGGACAGACTTGAACACTGAAGCTTTCTTT | CASSSRTDLNTEAFF
TRBJ1-1 | TRBD1 | TRBV18 | - | TGTGCCAGCTCACCACCGGACAGGACTGAAGCTTTCTTT | CASSPPDRTEAFF
TRBJ1-5 | - | TRBV18 | - | TGTGCCAGCTCACCCGGGCCGAATCAGCCCCAGCATTTT | CASSPGPNQPQHF
TRBJ2-6 | - | TRBV6-5 | - | TGTGCCAGCAATTCGGGGAGCTCTGGGGCCAACGTCCTGACTTTC | CASNSGSSGANVLTF
TRBJ1-6 | - | TRBV5-4 | - | TGTGCCAGCAGCTTGAGTCCCTCCTCACCCCTCCACTTT | CASSLSPSSPLHF
TRBJ1-1 | - | TRBV2 | - | TGTGCCAGCAGTGAAGCGCTTCCGGGGAAGTTTTCTGAAGCTTTCTTT | CASSEALPGKFSEAFF
TRBJ1-1 | TRBD1 | TRBV11-2 | - | TGTGCCAGCAGCTTGGGGACAGGTTCTACTGAAGCTTTCTTT | CASSLGTGSTEAFF
TRBJ1-4 | TRBD1 | TRBV29-1 | - | TGCAGCGTGTACGGGACAGGGAATGAAAAACTGTTTTTT | CSVYGTGNEKLFF
TRBJ2-5 | TRBD2 | TRBV5-1 | - | TGCGCCAGCAGCTCCCGGTCTAGCGGGAACAGGGAGACCCAGTACTTC | CASSSRSSGNRETQYF
TRBJ2-5 | TRBD2 | TRBV7-9 | once | TGTGCCAGCAGCCCCGGGACTAGCGTTAATCAACAGACCCAGTACTTC | CASSPGTSVNQQTQYF
TRBJ1-5 | - | TRBV7-3 | once | TGTGCCAGCAGCTTAACGTTTAACCCAGGTCAGGGTTGGAGGCCCCAGCATTTT | CASSLTFNPGQGWRPQHF
TRBJ1-5 | TRBD1 | TRBV10-3 | - | TGTGCCATCAGGGGGGGACAGGGGGTTTGGCAGCCCCAGCATTTT | CAIRGGQGVWQPQHF
TRBJ1-6 | - | TRBV30 | - | TGTGCCTGGAGTGTCAGAACTGGTTCAAGGCAGGGTAATTCACCCCTCCACTTT | CAWSVRTGSRQGNSPLHF
TRBJ2-1 | - | TRBV5-1 | - | TGCGCCAGCAGCCCCCCGCGGGCCTACAATGAGCAGTTCTTC | CASSPPRAYNEQFF
TRBJ1-6 | - | TRBV6-5 | - | TGTGCCAGCAGTTTGGGGAATTCACCCCTCCACTTT | CASSLGNSPLHF
TRBJ1-5 | - | TRBV29-1 | - | TGCAGCGTTGGGGAGAACGACTTTAGCAATCAGCCCCAGCATTTT | CSVGENDFSNQPQHF